These 26 T cell receptor beta chains came from one sample sequenced in a study of T cells in Graves' hyperthyroidism and ophthalmopathy. The source material, RNA transcripts, was used to amplify TCR beta CDR3 regions. An initial round of RT-PCR targeting the TCR CDR3 relied on the HTBI primer set. One entry per CDR3 protein, called by TCRdb with MiXCR from the multiplex PCR reads. The profile covers 600,000 to 650,000 distinct CDR3 sequences, with under 20% appearing a single time and 3.8% taken by the ten largest. Sequenced input: blood. All receptors come from a woman under 40 with Graves' hyperthyroidism.

This clonotype was observed at least ten times. The V gene is TRBV12-3 or TRBV12-4, the J gene TRBJ2-4, with a weak D call TRBD1 (5 bases). With 8 bases removed from V and 2 bases from J, the gap between germline ends came to 7 bases. The CDR3 has 12 amino acids. The CDR3, as DNA: TGTGCCAGCTCAGGGACCAAAAACATTCAGTACTTC. Translating gives CASSGTKNIQYF.

The rearrangement uses TRBV28 and TRBJ2-1; possibly TRBD1 for D (6 bases). Germline CDR1 reads MDHEN; CDR2 reads SYDVKM. V gave up 5 bases and J gave up 0 bases, with 11 bases separating them. There are 15 residues in the CDR3. In nucleotides, the CDR3 is TGTGCCAGCAGTGAGGTAGGGGGCTCCTACAATGAGCAGTTCTTC. This codes for CASSEVGGSYNEQFF.

The rearrangement joins TRBV24-1 to TRBJ2-2; TRBD2 matches at 7 bases. The CDR3 is 15 amino acids. Germline V gene sequence: CDR1 KGHDR, CDR2 SFDVKD. V lost 6 bases to trimming and J lost 2 bases; unmatched junction nucleotides: 5. This CDR3 is CATSTLAENTGELFF. CDR3 DNA sequence: TGTGCCACCAGTACGCTAGCGGAAAACACCGGGGAGCTGTTTTTT.

This clonotype was observed a few times. V gene TRBV28 combines with J gene TRBJ1-2; 7 bases line up with TRBD1. The CDR3 extends over 16 amino acids. V lost 3 bases, J lost 8 bases, and 15 bases stayed unmatched. Germline CDR1 and CDR2: MDHEN and SYDVKM. The CDR3 loop is CASSFQFGGEGAGYTF. In DNA, the CDR3 is TGTGCCAGCAGTTTTCAGTTTGGGGGAGAGGGGGCCGGCTACACCTTC.

This clonotype was seen only a few times. This rearrangement joins TRBV4-1 to TRBJ2-1; D not certain. CDR1 is MGHRA, CDR2 YSYEKL, per germline. The CDR3 spans 14 residues. V lost 3 bases and J 6 bases, leaving 12 bases between the germline ends. DNA of the CDR3: TGCGCCAGCAGCCAGGCCCTACCCGGCAATGAGCAGTTCTTC. Translated: CASSQALPGNEQFF.

This clonotype was recorded a few times. This rearrangement joins TRBV24-1 to TRBJ2-2; 10 positions match TRBD1. The V segment lost 10 bases and the J segment 3 bases; nucleotides outside the gene matches: 13. The CDR3 length is 17 residues. Germline V gives CDR1 KGHDR, CDR2 SFDVKD. The CDR3 sequence is CATIYGQGELDTGELFF. The CDR3 DNA reads as TGTGCCACGATCTATGGACAGGGGGAACTAGACACCGGGGAGCTGTTTTTT.

Many counts were recorded for this clonotype. The chain employs TRBV5-1 and TRBJ2-1, with D possibly being TRBD2 (6 bases). Trimming took 4 bases from V and 9 from J, leaving 20 bases between them. The CDR3 is 15 residues long. Germline loops: CDR1 SGHRS, CDR2 YFSETQ. CDR3 sequence (DNA): TGCGCCAGCAGCCCTAGGGCGGGAAGTATAGGTGAGCAGTTCTTC. It specifies CASSPRAGSIGEQFF.

The chain recombines TRBV27 with TRBJ2-1; 12 bases agree with TRBD2. The CDR3 is 20 amino acids. Germline V CDR1 and CDR2: MNHEY, SMNVEV (reference sequence). The junction had 14 bases not matched to a gene; V was cut back by 1 base and J by 4 bases. For the CDR3, the DNA is TGTGCCAGCAGTTTATACTCATCGCTAGCGGGAGGGCCAGGATACAATGAGCAGTTCTTC. Translated: CASSLYSSLAGGPGYNEQFF.

This clonotype appeared many times. The gene calls are TRBV28 and TRBJ2-3; D is unresolved. The CDR3 is 13 residues long. Germline V gene data show CDR1 as MDHEN and CDR2 as SYDVKM. V lost 7 bases, J lost 3 bases, and 11 bases lay in between. CDR3 loop: CASNNQGTDTQYF. The CDR3 bases are TGTGCCAGCAACAACCAAGGGACAGATACGCAGTATTTT.

This clonotype was picked up many times. The V and J genes are TRBV6-1 and TRBJ2-5; 7 bases map to TRBD1. Germline V gene data show CDR1 as MNHNS and CDR2 as SASEGT. This CDR3 region has 13 residues. With V trimmed by 5 bases and J by 2 bases, 2 bases remained unmatched. The CDR3 region is CASSQGQQETQYF. DNA of the CDR3: TGTGCCAGCAGTCAGGGACAGCAAGAGACCCAGTACTTC.

This clonotype was detected many times. This chain links TRBV5-1 with TRBJ2-3; D perhaps matches TRBD2 (6 bases). Germline CDR1 SGHRS, CDR2 YFSETQ. Trimming shortened V by 4 bases and J by 0 bases, and 9 bases separated the two germline ends. This CDR3 contains 14 residues. CDR3 nucleotide sequence: TGCGCCAGCAGCGGGGGACTGAGCACAGATACGCAGTATTTT. Residues: CASSGGLSTDTQYF.

This clonotype occurred a few times. This rearrangement joins TRBV13 to TRBJ2-3, with 8 bases lining up with TRBD1. This CDR3 has 15 amino acids. Germline V gene sequence: CDR1 PRHDT, CDR2 FYEKMQ (reference sequence). V gave up 1 base and J gave up 2 bases; unmatched junction bases: 2. As DNA, the CDR3 is TGTGCCAGCAGCTTAGACAGGGGGGTCACAGATACGCAGTATTTT. It is translated as CASSLDRGVTDTQYF.

This clonotype was seen at least ten times. The chain uses TRBV27 and TRBJ1-2; tentative D call: TRBD1 (5 bases). This CDR3 has 13 residues. V was clipped by 8 bases and J by 1 base, with 11 bases between them. The germline gives CDR1 MNHEY, CDR2 SMNVEV (reference sequence). The CDR3 reads CASGTADNYGYTF. CDR3 nucleotides: TGTGCCAGCGGGACGGCCGATAACTATGGCTACACCTTC.

V usage is TRBV9 and J usage is TRBJ2-3, with D unresolved. V lost 0 bases to trimming and J lost 5 bases, with 7 bases between them. The CDR3 covers 13 residues. Germline V gene lookup returns CDR1 SGDLS and CDR2 YYNGEE. CDR3 region: CASSVGLKDTQYF. DNA for the CDR3: TGTGCCAGCAGCGTAGGGCTTAAAGATACGCAGTATTTT.

This clonotype was counted a few times. The chain carries TRBV30 and TRBJ1-2, with D unclear. The germline V and J ends were trimmed by 4 bases and 8 bases, with 17 bases remaining between them. This CDR3 has 13 amino acids. Germline V gives CDR1 GTSNPN, CDR2 SVGIG (reference sequence). CDR3 sequence reads: CAWTPKGSVGYTF. In DNA, the CDR3 is TGTGCCTGGACCCCAAAAGGGTCGGTCGGCTACACCTTC.

This clonotype was seen many times. The chain uses TRBV11-1 and TRBJ2-3, with D tentatively TRBD2 (5 bases). Germline assignment: CDR1 SGHAT and CDR2 FQDESV (reference sequence). The CDR3 is made up of 13 amino acids. Trimming cost V 2 bases and J 12 bases, with 15 bases left between them. The CDR3 loop reads CASSLLHQRSQYF. The CDR3 nucleotides are TGTGCCAGCAGCTTATTGCACCAGCGGAGCCAGTATTTT.

The CDR3 region has the DNA TGCGCCAGCAGCCAAACCCGGGCCATCGAGCAGTACTTC. It specifies CASSQTRAIEQYF. The V gene is TRBV4-1, the J gene TRBJ2-7; D not certain. Trimming pared 2 bases from V and 6 bases from J, leaving 11 bases between. Per germline, CDR1 MGHRA and CDR2 YSYEKL. The CDR3 is 13 residues long.

This clonotype was counted ten times or more. The chain uses TRBV18 and TRBJ2-7, with no clear D. The ends were cut back, 3 bases at V and 3 bases at J, with 12 bases in the middle. From germline, CDR1 is KGHSH and CDR2 LQKENI. The CDR3 runs to 14 residues. Here the CDR3 reads CASSPYEQNYEQYF. For the CDR3, the DNA is TGTGCCAGCTCACCTTACGAGCAGAACTACGAGCAGTACTTC. Variable domain in full (rest from reference TRBV18 and TRBJ2-7): NAGVMQNPRHLVRRRGQEARLRCSPMKGHSHVYWYRQLPEEGLKFMVYLQKENIIDESGMPKERFSAEFPKEGPSILRIQQVVRGDSAAYFCASSPYEQNYEQYFGPGTRLTVT.

This clonotype was counted ten times or more. The rearrangement joins TRBV28 to TRBJ1-2; 9 bases are a match to TRBD1. The CDR3 extends over 14 amino acids. The V gene's germline CDR1 is MDHEN and CDR2 SYDVKM. Losses at the gene ends were 5 bases for V and 6 bases for J; bases not matched to a gene: 7. CDR3 DNA sequence: TGTGCCAGCAGTCCCTTAACAGGGGGCAATGGCTACACCTTC. It yields the protein CASSPLTGGNGYTF.

Points on this clonotype: The junction does not match germline at one end; this may be a read error. The chain couples TRBV12-3 or TRBV12-4 to TRBJ2-7, with 7 nucleotides matching TRBD2. The CDR3 totals 15 residues. The CDR3: CASSFNAGAPYAQYF. The CDR3 nucleotides read TGTGCCAGCAGTTTTAATGCGGGAGCGCCTTACGCGCAGTACTTC.

This clonotype has at least ten counts. The rearrangement uses TRBV2 and TRBJ2-2; D possibly corresponds to TRBD2 (5 bases). CDR3 length equals 15 residues. V lost 2 bases and J lost 4, with 11 bases in between. Per germline, CDR1 SNHLY and CDR2 FYNNEI. This CDR3 is CASSERTGSTGELFF. The CDR3 bases are TGTGCCAGCAGTGAACGGACGGGGAGCACCGGGGAGCTGTTTTTT.

This clonotype occurred a few times. V gene TRBV14 combines with J gene TRBJ2-1; possibly TRBD2 for D (5 bases). This CDR3 is 16 amino acids long. The germline CDR1 and CDR2 sequences are SGHDN and FVKESK. Trimming stripped 0 bases from V and 4 bases from J, with 13 bases between. The CDR3 here is CASSQERVARYNEQFF. DNA for the CDR3: TGTGCCAGCAGCCAAGAGAGGGTAGCGCGGTACAATGAGCAGTTCTTC.

The chain has TRBV28 and TRBJ2-1; TRBD2 matches at 11 bases. The CDR3 covers 16 residues. Per the germline V gene, CDR1 is MDHEN and CDR2 is SYDVKM. V shed 7 bases, J shed 4 bases, and the junction held 9 bases outside the gene matches. The CDR3 reads CASIGSGRDSYNEQFF. CDR3 in DNA: TGTGCCAGCATCGGTAGCGGGAGGGACTCTTACAATGAGCAGTTCTTC.

The gene calls are TRBV3-1 and TRBJ1-2, with 7 bases matching TRBD1. CDR3 length equals 19 residues. The germline V gene has CDR1 LGHDT and CDR2 YNNKEL (reference sequence). V dropped 4 bases and J dropped 9; count of bases not matched to a gene: 26. CDR3 amino acids: CASSRSRGYHGTEDYRYTF. The DNA for the CDR3 is TGTGCCAGCAGCCGTTCCCGGGGGTATCACGGGACAGAGGATTACCGCTACACCTTC.

In its sample, this clonotype was seen many times. V is TRBV2 and J is TRBJ2-7; 8 nucleotides match TRBD1. Unmatched junction bases numbered 11, after V lost 6 bases and J lost 4 bases. Germline loops: CDR1 SNHLY, CDR2 FYNNEI. The CDR3 sequence is 15 residues long. As DNA, the CDR3 is TGTGCCAGCAGGGCTCTCGGGACAGGCGGTTACGAGCAGTACTTC. It specifies CASRALGTGGYEQYF.

The chain uses TRBV6-6 and TRBJ1-6; maybe TRBD1 (6 bases). This CDR3 region has 18 residues. V lost 0 bases and J lost 7, with 19 bases in between. Germline values: CDR1 MNHNY, CDR2 SVGAGI (reference sequence). The CDR3 bases are TGTGCCAGCAGTTACTCCGGGACATCGGGAACATACAATTCACCCCTCCACTTT. Translated, it gives CASSYSGTSGTYNSPLHF.